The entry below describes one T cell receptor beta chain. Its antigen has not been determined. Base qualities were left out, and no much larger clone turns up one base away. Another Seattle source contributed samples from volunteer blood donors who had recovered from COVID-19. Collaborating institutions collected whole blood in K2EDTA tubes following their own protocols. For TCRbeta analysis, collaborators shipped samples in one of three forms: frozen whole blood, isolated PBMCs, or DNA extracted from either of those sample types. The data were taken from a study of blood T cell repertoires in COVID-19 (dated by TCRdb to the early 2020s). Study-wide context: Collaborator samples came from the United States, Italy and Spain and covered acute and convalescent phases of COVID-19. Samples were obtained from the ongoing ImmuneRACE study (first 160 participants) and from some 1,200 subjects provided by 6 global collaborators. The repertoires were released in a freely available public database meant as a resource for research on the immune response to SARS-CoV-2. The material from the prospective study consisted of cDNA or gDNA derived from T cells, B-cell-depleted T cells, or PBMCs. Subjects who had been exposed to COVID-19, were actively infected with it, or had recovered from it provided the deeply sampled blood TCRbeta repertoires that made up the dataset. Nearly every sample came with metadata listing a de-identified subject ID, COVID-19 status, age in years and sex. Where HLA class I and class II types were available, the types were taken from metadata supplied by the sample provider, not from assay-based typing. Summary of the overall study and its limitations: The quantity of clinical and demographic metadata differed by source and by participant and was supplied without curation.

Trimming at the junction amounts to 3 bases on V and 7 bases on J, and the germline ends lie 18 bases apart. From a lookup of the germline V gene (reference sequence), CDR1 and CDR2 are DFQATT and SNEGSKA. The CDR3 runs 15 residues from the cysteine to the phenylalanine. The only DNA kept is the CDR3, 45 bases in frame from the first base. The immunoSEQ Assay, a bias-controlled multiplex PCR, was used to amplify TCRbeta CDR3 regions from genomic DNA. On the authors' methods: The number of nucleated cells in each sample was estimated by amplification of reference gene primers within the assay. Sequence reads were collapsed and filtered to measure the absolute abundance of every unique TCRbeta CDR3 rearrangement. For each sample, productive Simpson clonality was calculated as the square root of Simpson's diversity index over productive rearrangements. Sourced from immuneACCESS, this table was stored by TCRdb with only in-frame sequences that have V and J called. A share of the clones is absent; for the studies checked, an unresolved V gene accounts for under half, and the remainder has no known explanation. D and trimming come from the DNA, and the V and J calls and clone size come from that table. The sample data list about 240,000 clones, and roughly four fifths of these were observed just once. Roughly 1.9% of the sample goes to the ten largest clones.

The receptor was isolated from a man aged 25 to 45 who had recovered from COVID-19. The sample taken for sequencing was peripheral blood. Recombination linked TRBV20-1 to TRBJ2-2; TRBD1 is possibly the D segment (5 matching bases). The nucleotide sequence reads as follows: TGCAGTGCTAGTACCACCCAGGGATTGGACGGGGAGCTGTTTTTT. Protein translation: CSASTTQGLDGELFF.